These 9 T cell receptor beta chains originate from one sample sequenced in a study of blood T cell repertoires in COVID-19. This table comes from immunoSEQ multiplex PCR, and its TCRdb copy is limited to in-frame clones, with some not included. The sample records about 100,000 clones, 71% being singletons. Input material: peripheral blood. All receptors derive from a woman between 40 and 50 years old with acute or convalescent COVID-19.

This sequence joins TRBV19 and TRBJ1-1; perhaps TRBD1 as D (6 bases). Germline CDR1 is LNHDA and CDR2 is SQIVND (reference sequence). Deletions cut 1 base from V and 1 base from J, with 16 bases between. CDR3 length: 17 residues. The CDR3 is CASSIGGGVGSNTEAFF. In DNA form, the CDR3 reads TGTGCCAGTAGTATAGGAGGGGGGGTCGGATCGAACACTGAAGCTTTCTTT.

The V and J genes are TRBV2 and TRBJ2-7; 13 nucleotides match TRBD2. The V gene end was trimmed by 4 bases and the J gene end by 7 bases; junction bases not matched to a gene: 7. Germline values: CDR1 SNHLY, CDR2 FYNNEI. The CDR3 contains 15 residues. The CDR3 DNA is TGTGCCAGCAGTGGACTAGCGGGGGGATGGGAGGAGCAGTACTTC. Its translation: CASSGLAGGWEEQYF.

The gene calls are TRBV10-1 and TRBJ2-2; the D is unclear. V lost 6 bases and J 0 bases, leaving 14 bases between the germline ends. CDR3 length: 16 amino acids. Germline CDR1 reads WNHNN; CDR2 reads SYGVQD (reference sequence). The CDR3 region is CASRSSRRPNTGELFF. CDR3 in DNA: TGCGCCAGCAGGAGCAGCAGGCGCCCGAACACCGGGGAGCTGTTTTTT.

This chain uses TRBV10-1 with TRBJ1-1, with 7 bases aligning to TRBD1. The V and J ends lost 6 bases and 0 bases, in that order; junction bases with no gene match: 1. Germline V lookup: CDR1 WNHNN, CDR2 SYGVQD (reference sequence). This CDR3 is built from 13 residues. CDR3 region: CASRGTVNTEAFF. The CDR3, as DNA: TGCGCCAGCAGGGGGACAGTGAACACTGAAGCTTTCTTT.

This chain links TRBV19 with TRBJ2-7, with D perhaps TRBD1 (6 bases). V was clipped by 6 bases and J by 7 bases, with 19 bases between them. The CDR3 runs to 14 residues. Germline CDR1 LNHDA, CDR2 SQIVND (reference sequence). CDR3 sequence: CASSPAGDLREQYF. The CDR3 DNA reads TGTGCCAGTAGCCCGGCAGGGGACCTACGGGAGCAGTACTTC.

CDR3 in amino acids: CASSFFSVNSPLHF. CDR3 DNA sequence: TGTGCCAGCAGCTTCTTCAGCGTTAATTCACCCCTCCACTTT. This chain uses TRBV5-6 with TRBJ1-6; D gene unclear. V lost 2 bases and J lost 6, with 9 bases in between. Germline V gene sequence: CDR1 SGHDT, CDR2 YYEEEE. The CDR3 totals 14 residues.

This clone was counted a few times. The genes are TRBV7-6 and TRBJ2-1; TRBD2 matches at 7 bases. CDR3 length equals 15 residues. In germline, CDR1 is SGHVS, CDR2 FNYEAQ. V dropped 6 bases and J dropped 6; count of bases not matched to a gene: 11. CDR3 nucleotides: TGTGCCAGCAGTCAACAAGCGGCTAGCGGCAATGAGCAGTTCTTC. It encodes CASSQQAASGNEQFF.

This clone appeared once. The V gene is TRBV20-1, the J gene TRBJ2-7; D is uncertain. CDR1 and CDR2 (germline): DFQATT, SNEGSKA (reference sequence). V lost 0 bases and J 4 bases, leaving 4 bases between the germline ends. This CDR3 contains 11 residues. CDR3 nucleotides: TGCAGTGCTAGAGAACAATACGAGCAGTACTTC. It encodes CSAREQYEQYF.

The V gene is TRBV9, the J gene TRBJ2-1; tentatively, D is TRBD1 (6 bases). CDR1 SGDLS and CDR2 YYNGEE come from the germline V gene. V was trimmed by 0 bases and J by 13 bases, leaving 14 bases between them. CDR3 size: 13 residues. The CDR3, as DNA: TGTGCCAGCAGCGTAGATCCTCAAGGGGGACAGTTCTTC. It yields the protein CASSVDPQGGQFF.